The rows below give T cell receptor beta chains drawn from one sample of a study of beta chain features in type 1 diabetes. Libraries were prepared by immunoSEQ multiplex PCR; TCRdb keeps only in-frame clonotypes and omits some of them. The profile shows around 500,000 clones, approximately 10% of them singletons. The sequenced sample was naive CD4+ T cells from blood. These receptors all stem from a woman under 30 in good health. Each CDR3 is given with its conserved first and last residue. A D gene is named only where the DNA matches it firmly. Size tells how often a clone was seen (once, few, many) or the class of an expanded clone, and some rows leave it out.

13 TRBJ1-1 TRBV30 . few TGTGCCTGCCCCACTGGGGGGCTCACTGAAGCTTTCTTT CACPTGGLTEAFF
17 TRBJ2-3 TRBV7-3 . . TGTGCCAGCAGCTTAACCGGGACTCCGAGCCAAATGGATACGCAGTATTTT CASSLTGTPSQMDTQYF
13 TRBJ1-1 TRBV7-2 . few TGTGCCAGCAGCTTAACTGGGAACACTGAAGCTTTCTTT CASSLTGNTEAFF
15 TRBJ2-5 TRBV27 TRBD2 . TGTGCCAGCAGTTCCCTAAGCGGGAGTAAAGAGACCCAGTACTTC CASSSLSGSKETQYF
15 TRBJ2-7 TRBV7-3 . . TGTGCCAGCAGCGCCGGGGGGACACCAGTCTACGAGCAGTACTTC CASSAGGTPVYEQYF
14 TRBJ1-5 TRBV30 . . TGTGCCTGGAGTGCCACAGGGAGGGACTGGCCCCAGCATTTT CAWSATGRDWPQHF
16 TRBJ2-1 TRBV19 TRBD2 . TGTGCCAGTAGTAGGGAGGGAGCCGGTCCCCACAATGAGCAGTTCTTC CASSREGAGPHNEQFF
15 TRBJ2-1 TRBV10-2 TRBD2 . TGCGCCAGCAGCATCGGACTAGCGGGAGTGGGTGAGCAGTTCTTC CASSIGLAGVGEQFF
14 TRBJ2-3 TRBV29-1 . . TGCAGCGTTGCGGGGGCGGCTAGCACAGATACGCAGTATTTT CSVAGAASTDTQYF
13 TRBJ1-2 TRBV6-5 . few TGTGCCAGCAGTCGGACACCTAACTATGGCTACACCTTC CASSRTPNYGYTF
12 TRBJ1-1 TRBV30 . few TGTGCCTGGAGTGACGGGAACACTGAAGCTTTCTTT CAWSDGNTEAFF
16 TRBJ2-5 TRBV7-3 . . TGTGCCAGCAGCCCTCAGGGGTTGATGGTAGGGGAGACCCAGTACTTC CASSPQGLMVGETQYF
12 TRBJ2-1 TRBV7-2 . few TGTGCCAGCAGCTTAACGGGCGGGATGCAGTTCTTC CASSLTGGMQFF
15 TRBJ2-1 TRBV7-2 . few TGTGCCAGCAGCTCCCATTCTAGCTCCTACAATGAGCAGTTCTTC CASSSHSSSYNEQFF
16 TRBJ1-4 TRBV6-7 . few TGTGCCAGCAGGTTACTCGGGGCCGACAATCCTGAAAAACTGTTTTTT CASRLLGADNPEKLFF
12 TRBJ1-1 TRBV11-2 . few TGTGCCAGCAGCCTGGTGCAGGCTGAAGCTTTCTTT CASSLVQAEAFF
12 TRBJ2-7 TRBV19 . . TGTGCCAGTACCGGCAGGCCCTACGAGCAGTACTTC CASTGRPYEQYF
10 TRBJ1-2 TRBV20-1 . . TGCAGTGCTAGAGAAGAAGGGGCGCACTTC CSAREEGAHF
12 TRBJ2-5 TRBV7-3 . few TGTGCCAGCAGCTTAATAGGCGGGCTCCAGTACTTC CASSLIGGLQYF
17 TRBJ2-3 TRBV5-1 . . TGCGCCAGCAGCAAGGTCCCGGGACGAGATCTCTCAGATACGCAGTATTTT CASSKVPGRDLSDTQYF
15 TRBJ2-5 TRBV6-1 TRBD2 . TGTGCCAGCACCCGGGGGGTTAAGAGCCAAGAGACCCAGTACTTC CASTRGVKSQETQYF
14 TRBJ2-1 TRBV4-2 . few TGTGCCAGCACCCGAAAAGGGTCCTACAATGAGCAGTTCTTC CASTRKGSYNEQFF
15 TRBJ2-7 TRBV27 TRBD2 . TGTGCCAGCAGCTCCTTGGGACTAGCGGACTACGAGCAGTACTTC CASSSLGLADYEQYF
15 TRBJ2-5 TRBV5-1 . . TGCGCCAGCAGCTTCCACCAACTAGAAGGAGAGACCCAGTACTTC CASSFHQLEGETQYF
15 TRBJ2-1 TRBV5-1 TRBD2 . TGCGCCAGCAGTATCACTAGCGGGAGCTTCAATGAGCAGTTCTTC CASSITSGSFNEQFF
15 TRBJ2-3 TRBV30 TRBD2 . TGTGCCTGGAGTACATTCCCCCTCCAGCGGGGTACGCAGTATTTT CAWSTFPLQRGTQYF
12 TRBJ2-5 TRBV5-1 . . TGCGCCAGTCGTCAGGATAAAGAGACCCAGTACTTC CASRQDKETQYF
13 TRBJ2-1 TRBV29-1 . few TGCAGCGTTCGCGGACCTATCGGCAATGAGCAGTTCTTC CSVRGPIGNEQFF
14 TRBJ2-3 TRBV25-1 . few TGTGCCAGCAGTGTCTCCCCTAGCACAGATACGCAGTATTTT CASSVSPSTDTQYF
13 TRBJ1-1 TRBV27 . once TGTGCCAGCAGTTTATCGAGGCAGTCACGAGCTTTCTTT CASSLSRQSRAFF
14 TRBJ2-2 TRBV9 . . TGTGCCAGCAGCGTAGTGGGAGGCACCGGGGAGCTGTTTTTT CASSVVGGTGELFF
14 TRBJ2-5 TRBV10-3 . many TGTGCCATCAGTGAGGGGGAATCCCAAGAGACCCAGTACTTC CAISEGESQETQYF
11 TRBJ2-1 TRBV28 TRBD2 few TGTGCCAGCAGTAGACTAGCGCAGCAGTTCTTC CASSRLAQQFF
17 TRBJ2-3 TRBV28 TRBD1 . TGTGCCAGCAGTTTCCGACAGGGAATTTTTAGAACAGATACGCAGTATTTT CASSFRQGIFRTDTQYF
15 TRBJ2-1 TRBV6-5 TRBD1 . TGTGCCAGCAATCGACCGGGACAGGTAAACAATGAGCAGTTCTTC CASNRPGQVNNEQFF
14 TRBJ2-5 TRBV11-1 . . TGTGCCAGCAGCAAAATCGGGTACCAAGAGACCCAGTACTTC CASSKIGYQETQYF
14 TRBJ2-3 TRBV29-1 . . TGCAGCGTTGCCCGACAGCCCCTTACAGATACGCAGTATTTT CSVARQPLTDTQYF
13 TRBJ1-6 TRBV18 . few TGTGCCAGCTCACCCTCCGGGAATTCGCCCCTCCACTTT CASSPSGNSPLHF